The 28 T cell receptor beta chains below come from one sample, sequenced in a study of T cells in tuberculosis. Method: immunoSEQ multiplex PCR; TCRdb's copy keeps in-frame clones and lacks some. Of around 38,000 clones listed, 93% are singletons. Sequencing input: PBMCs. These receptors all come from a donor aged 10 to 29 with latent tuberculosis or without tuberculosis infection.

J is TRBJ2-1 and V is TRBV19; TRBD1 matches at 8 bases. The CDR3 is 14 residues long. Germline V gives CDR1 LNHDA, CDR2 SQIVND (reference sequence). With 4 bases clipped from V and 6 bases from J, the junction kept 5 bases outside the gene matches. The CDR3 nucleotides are TGTGCCAGTAGTAAACAGGGGGGATTCAATGAGCAGTTCTTC. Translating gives CASSKQGGFNEQFF.

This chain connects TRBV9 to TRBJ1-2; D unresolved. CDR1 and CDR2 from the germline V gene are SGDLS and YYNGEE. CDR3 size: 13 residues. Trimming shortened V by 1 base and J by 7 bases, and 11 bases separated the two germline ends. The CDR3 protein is CASSVTGEVGYTF. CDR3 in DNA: TGTGCCAGCAGCGTAACGGGAGAGGTTGGCTACACCTTC.

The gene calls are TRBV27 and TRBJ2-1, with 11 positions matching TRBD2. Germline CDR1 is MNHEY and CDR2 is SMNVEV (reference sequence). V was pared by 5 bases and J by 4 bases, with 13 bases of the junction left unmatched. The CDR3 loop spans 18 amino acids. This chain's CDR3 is CASSPFSLAGGKYNEQFF. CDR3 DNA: TGTGCCAGCAGTCCCTTTTCCCTAGCGGGGGGCAAATACAATGAGCAGTTCTTC.

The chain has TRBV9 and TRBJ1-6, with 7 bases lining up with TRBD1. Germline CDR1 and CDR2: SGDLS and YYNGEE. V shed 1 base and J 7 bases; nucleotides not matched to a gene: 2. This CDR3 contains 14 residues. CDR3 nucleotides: TGTGCCAGCAGCGTAAGGGACAGAAATTCACCCCTCCACTTT. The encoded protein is CASSVRDRNSPLHF.

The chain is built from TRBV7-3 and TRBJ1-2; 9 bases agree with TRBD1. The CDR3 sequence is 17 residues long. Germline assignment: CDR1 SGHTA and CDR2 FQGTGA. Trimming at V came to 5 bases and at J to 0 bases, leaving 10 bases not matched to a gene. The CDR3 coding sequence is TGTGCCAGCAGCCCGGGAGGGGACAGGGCGACTAACTATGGCTACACCTTC. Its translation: CASSPGGDRATNYGYTF.

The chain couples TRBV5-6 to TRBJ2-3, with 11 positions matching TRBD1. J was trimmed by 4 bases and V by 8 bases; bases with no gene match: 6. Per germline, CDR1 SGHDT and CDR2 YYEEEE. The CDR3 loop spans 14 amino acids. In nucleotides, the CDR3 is TGTGCCAGTGAAGGACAGGGGGCACCAGATACGCAGTATTTT. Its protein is CASEGQGAPDTQYF. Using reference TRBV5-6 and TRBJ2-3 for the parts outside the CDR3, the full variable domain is DAGVTQSPTHLIKTRGQQVTLRCSPKSGHDTVSWYQQALGQGPQFIFQYYEEEERQRGNFPDRFSGHQFPNYSSELNVNALLLGDSALYLCASEGQGAPDTQYFGPGTRLTVL.

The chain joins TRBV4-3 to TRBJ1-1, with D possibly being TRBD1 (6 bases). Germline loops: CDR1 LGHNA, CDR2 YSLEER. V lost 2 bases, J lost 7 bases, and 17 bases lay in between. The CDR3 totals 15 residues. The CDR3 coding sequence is TGCGCCAGCAGCCAAACCACAGGGACCTATTTTGAAGCTTTCTTT. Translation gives CASSQTTGTYFEAFF.

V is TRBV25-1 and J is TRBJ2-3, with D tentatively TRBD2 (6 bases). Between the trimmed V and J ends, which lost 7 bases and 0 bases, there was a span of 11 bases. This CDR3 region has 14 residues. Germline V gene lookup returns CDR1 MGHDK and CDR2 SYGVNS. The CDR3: CASISGLSTDTQYF. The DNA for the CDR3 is TGTGCCAGCATTAGCGGCTTAAGCACAGATACGCAGTATTTT.

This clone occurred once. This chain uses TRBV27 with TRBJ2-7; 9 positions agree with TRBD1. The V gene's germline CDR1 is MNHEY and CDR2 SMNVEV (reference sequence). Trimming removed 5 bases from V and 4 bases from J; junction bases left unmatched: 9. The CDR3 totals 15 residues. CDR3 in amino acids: CASSPPGTGTYEQYF. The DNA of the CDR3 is TGTGCCAGCAGTCCACCCGGGACAGGGACGTACGAGCAGTACTTC.

This CDR3 is CASGLVLGQENYGYTF. In DNA, the CDR3 is TGTGCTAGTGGTTTGGTACTGGGACAGGAGAACTATGGCTACACCTTC. This chain uses TRBV12-5 with TRBJ1-2, with 8 bases aligning to TRBD1. The junction had 5 bases not matched to a gene; V was cut back by 0 bases and J by 2 bases. CDR1 is LGHNT and CDR2 is FRNRAP in the germline V gene. This CDR3 has 16 residues.

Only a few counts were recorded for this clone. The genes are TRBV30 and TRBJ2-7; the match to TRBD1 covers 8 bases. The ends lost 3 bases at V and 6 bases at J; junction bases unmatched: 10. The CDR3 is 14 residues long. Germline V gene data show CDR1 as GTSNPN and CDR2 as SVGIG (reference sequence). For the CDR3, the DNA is TGTGCCTGGAGCCAAATGACAGGGGTCCCCGAGCAGTACTTC. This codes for CAWSQMTGVPEQYF.

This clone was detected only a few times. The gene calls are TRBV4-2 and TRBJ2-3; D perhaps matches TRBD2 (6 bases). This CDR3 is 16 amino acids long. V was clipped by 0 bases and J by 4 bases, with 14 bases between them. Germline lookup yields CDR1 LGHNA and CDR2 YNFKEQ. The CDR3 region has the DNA TGTGCCAGCAGCCAAGAAGGGACGGAGGGGTCAGATACGCAGTATTTT. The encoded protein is CASSQEGTEGSDTQYF.

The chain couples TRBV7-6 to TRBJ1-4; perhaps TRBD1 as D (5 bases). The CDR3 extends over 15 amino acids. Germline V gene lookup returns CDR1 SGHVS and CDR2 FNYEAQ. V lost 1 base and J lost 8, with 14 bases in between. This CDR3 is CASSLVARALEKLFF. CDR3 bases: TGTGCCAGCAGCTTAGTGGCCAGGGCGTTAGAAAAACTGTTTTTT.

CDR3 sequence: CASSQETAALYEQYF. DNA of the CDR3: TGCGCCAGCAGCCAAGAGACAGCCGCCCTCTACGAGCAGTACTTC. The chain uses TRBV4-1 and TRBJ2-7; D may be TRBD1 (5 bases). V dropped 0 bases and J dropped 3 bases, with 12 bases sitting between them. Germline V gene sequence: CDR1 MGHRA, CDR2 YSYEKL. CDR3 length: 15 residues.

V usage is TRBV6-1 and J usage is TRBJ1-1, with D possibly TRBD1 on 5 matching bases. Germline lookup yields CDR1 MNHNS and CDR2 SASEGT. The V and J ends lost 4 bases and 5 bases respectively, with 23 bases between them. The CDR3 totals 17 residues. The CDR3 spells CASSGEGRGQVLTEAFF. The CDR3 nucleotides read TGTGCCAGCAGTGGGGAGGGTCGGGGCCAAGTGTTAACTGAAGCTTTCTTT.

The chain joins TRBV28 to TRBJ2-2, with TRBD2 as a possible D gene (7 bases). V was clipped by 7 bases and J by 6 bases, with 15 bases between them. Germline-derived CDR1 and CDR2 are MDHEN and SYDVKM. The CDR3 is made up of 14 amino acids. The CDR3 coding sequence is TGTGCCAGCAACTTGGGGGGGCAGGCCGGGGAGCTGTTTTTT. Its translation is CASNLGGQAGELFF.

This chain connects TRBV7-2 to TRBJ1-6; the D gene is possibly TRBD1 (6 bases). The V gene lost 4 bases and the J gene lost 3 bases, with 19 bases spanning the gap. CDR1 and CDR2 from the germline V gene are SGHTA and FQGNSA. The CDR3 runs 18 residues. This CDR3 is CASSSMVDGQFYNSPLHF. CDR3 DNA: TGTGCCAGCAGCTCCATGGTTGACGGACAGTTCTATAATTCACCCCTCCACTTT.

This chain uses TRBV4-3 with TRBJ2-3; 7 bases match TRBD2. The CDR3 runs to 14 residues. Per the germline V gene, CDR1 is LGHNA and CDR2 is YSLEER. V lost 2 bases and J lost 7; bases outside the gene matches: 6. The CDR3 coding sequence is TGCGCCAGCAGCCAATTTGCGGGGGATAATACGCAGTATTTT. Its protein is CASSQFAGDNTQYF.

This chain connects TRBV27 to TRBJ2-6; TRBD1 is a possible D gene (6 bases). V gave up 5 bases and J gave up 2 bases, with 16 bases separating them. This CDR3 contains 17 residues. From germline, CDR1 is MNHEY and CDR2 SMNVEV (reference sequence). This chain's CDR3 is CASSPGTRITGANVLTF. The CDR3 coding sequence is TGTGCCAGCAGTCCTGGGACACGGATTACTGGGGCCAACGTCCTGACTTTC.

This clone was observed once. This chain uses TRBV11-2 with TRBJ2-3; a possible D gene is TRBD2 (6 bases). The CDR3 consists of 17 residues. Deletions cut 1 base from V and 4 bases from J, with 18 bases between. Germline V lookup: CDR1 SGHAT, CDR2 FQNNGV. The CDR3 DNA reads TGTGCCAGCAGCTTAGTGCCTACTAGCACTGGGGCAGATACGCAGTATTTT. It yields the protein CASSLVPTSTGADTQYF.

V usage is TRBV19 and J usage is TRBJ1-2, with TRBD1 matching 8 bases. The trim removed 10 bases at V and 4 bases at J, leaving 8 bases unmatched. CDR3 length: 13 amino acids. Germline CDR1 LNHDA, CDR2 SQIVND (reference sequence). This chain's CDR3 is CATRQGISYGYTF. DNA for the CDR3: TGTGCCACCCGACAGGGGATTAGCTATGGCTACACCTTC.

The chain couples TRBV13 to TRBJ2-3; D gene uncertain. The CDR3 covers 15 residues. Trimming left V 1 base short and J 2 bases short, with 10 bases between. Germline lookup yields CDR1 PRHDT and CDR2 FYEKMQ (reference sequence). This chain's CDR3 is CASSLVESSTDTQYF. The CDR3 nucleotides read TGTGCCAGCAGCTTAGTAGAGAGTTCCACAGATACGCAGTATTTT. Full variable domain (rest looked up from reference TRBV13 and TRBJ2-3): AAGVIQSPRHLIKEKRETATLKCYPIPRHDTVYWYQQGPGQDPQFLISFYEKMQSDKGSIPDRFSAQQFSDYHSELNMSSLELGDSALYFCASSLVESSTDTQYFGPGTRLTVL.

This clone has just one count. The CDR3 reads CASRTPTGAGELFF. The CDR3 coding sequence is TGTGCCAGCAGGACGCCCACAGGGGCCGGGGAGCTGTTTTTT. V gene TRBV6-5 combines with J gene TRBJ2-2; 7 bases are shared with TRBD1. The V gene end was trimmed by 6 bases and the J gene end by 6 bases; junction bases not matched to a gene: 7. CDR1 is MNHEY, CDR2 SVGAGI, per germline. The CDR3 is 14 amino acids.

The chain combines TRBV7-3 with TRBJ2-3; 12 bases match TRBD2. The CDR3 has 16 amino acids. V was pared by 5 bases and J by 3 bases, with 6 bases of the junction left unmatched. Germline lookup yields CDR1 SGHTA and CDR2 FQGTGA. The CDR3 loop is CASSPQTSGGTDTQYF. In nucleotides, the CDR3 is TGTGCCAGCAGCCCACAGACTAGCGGGGGAACAGATACGCAGTATTTT.

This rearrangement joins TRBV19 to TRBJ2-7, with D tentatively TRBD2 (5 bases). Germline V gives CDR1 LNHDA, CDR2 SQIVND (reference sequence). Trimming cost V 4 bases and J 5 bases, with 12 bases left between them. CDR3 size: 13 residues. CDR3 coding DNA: TGTGCCAGTAGTAGCTATCGGGGAGACGAGCAGTACTTC. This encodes CASSSYRGDEQYF.

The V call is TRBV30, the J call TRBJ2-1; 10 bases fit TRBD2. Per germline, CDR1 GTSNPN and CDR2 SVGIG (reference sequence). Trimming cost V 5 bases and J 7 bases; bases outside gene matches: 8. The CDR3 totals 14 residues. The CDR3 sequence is CAWASGGARNEQFF. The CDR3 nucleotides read TGTGCCTGGGCCAGCGGGGGGGCCAGGAATGAGCAGTTCTTC.

The CDR3 bases are TGTGCCAGCAGGCCACTCAGGGGATGGGGAATTCTCGAGCAGTACTTC. This sequence encodes CASRPLRGWGILEQYF. The chain combines TRBV27 with TRBJ2-7; D perhaps matches TRBD1 (6 bases). V was shortened by 6 bases and J by 6 bases, with 24 bases between the two germline ends. From germline, CDR1 is MNHEY and CDR2 SMNVEV (reference sequence). The CDR3 contains 16 residues.

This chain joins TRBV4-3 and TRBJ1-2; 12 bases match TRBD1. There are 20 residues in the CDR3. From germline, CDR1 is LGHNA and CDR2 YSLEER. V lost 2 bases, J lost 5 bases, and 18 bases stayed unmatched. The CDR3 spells CASSQRGVSGQGAPSYGYTF. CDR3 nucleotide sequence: TGCGCCAGCAGCCAAAGGGGAGTCTCGGGACAGGGGGCTCCGTCGTATGGCTACACCTTC.